Listed below are T cell receptor beta chains from one sample, sequenced in a study of shared clonotypes between healthy human individuals. Generated by immunoSEQ multiplex PCR, the TCRdb table keeps only in-frame clones and is missing some. The profile shows about 710,000 clones, around 73% of them singletons. What was sequenced was memory CD4+ T cells sorted from blood. These receptors originate from a woman in her twenties or thirties in good health. Each CDR3 is given with its conserved first and last residue. The D gene is left open where the match is weak. The listing skips clone size in some rows; elsewhere it reads once, few, many or a size class.

NA TRBD1 TRBJ2-5 TRBV27 CASKGVRETQGAKTQYF TGTGCCAGCAAGGGGGTCAGGGAGACCCAGGGGGCGAAGACCCAGTACTTC
once NA TRBJ1-2 TRBV4-1 CASSQDWAIPANYGYTF TGCGCCAGCAGCCAAGATTGGGCGATCCCAGCTAACTATGGCTACACCTTC
NA TRBD1 TRBJ2-7 TRBV7-9 CASSLGDRPYEQYF TGTGCCAGCAGCTTGGGGGACAGGCCCTACGAGCAGTACTTC
NA TRBD1 TRBJ2-1 TRBV2 CASSEEGTAYNEQFF TGTGCCAGCAGTGAAGAGGGGACAGCATACAATGAGCAGTTCTTC
NA TRBD1 TRBJ1-3 TRBV4-1 CASSQPRAGGSSGNTIYF TGCGCCAGCAGCCAACCCCGGGCAGGGGGATCATCTGGAAACACCATATATTTT
NA NA TRBJ2-7 TRBV7-9 CASSFDHEQYF TGTGCCAGCAGCTTCGACCACGAGCAGTACTTC
NA NA TRBJ2-1 TRBV7-7 CASSQDSYNEQFF TGTGCCAGCAGTCAGGACTCCTACAATGAGCAGTTCTTC
NA NA TRBJ2-2 TRBV19 CATLAHGSGTGELFF TGTGCCACCCTAGCCCACGGGAGTGGTACCGGGGAGCTGTTTTTT
NA TRBD1 TRBJ1-1 TRBV6-5 CASRTHRTGRPEAFF TGTGCCAGCAGAACCCACCGGACAGGGCGCCCTGAAGCTTTCTTT
NA NA TRBJ1-5 TRBV2 CASSEEQGYGQPQHF TGTGCCAGCAGTGAAGAACAGGGTTACGGTCAGCCCCAGCATTTT